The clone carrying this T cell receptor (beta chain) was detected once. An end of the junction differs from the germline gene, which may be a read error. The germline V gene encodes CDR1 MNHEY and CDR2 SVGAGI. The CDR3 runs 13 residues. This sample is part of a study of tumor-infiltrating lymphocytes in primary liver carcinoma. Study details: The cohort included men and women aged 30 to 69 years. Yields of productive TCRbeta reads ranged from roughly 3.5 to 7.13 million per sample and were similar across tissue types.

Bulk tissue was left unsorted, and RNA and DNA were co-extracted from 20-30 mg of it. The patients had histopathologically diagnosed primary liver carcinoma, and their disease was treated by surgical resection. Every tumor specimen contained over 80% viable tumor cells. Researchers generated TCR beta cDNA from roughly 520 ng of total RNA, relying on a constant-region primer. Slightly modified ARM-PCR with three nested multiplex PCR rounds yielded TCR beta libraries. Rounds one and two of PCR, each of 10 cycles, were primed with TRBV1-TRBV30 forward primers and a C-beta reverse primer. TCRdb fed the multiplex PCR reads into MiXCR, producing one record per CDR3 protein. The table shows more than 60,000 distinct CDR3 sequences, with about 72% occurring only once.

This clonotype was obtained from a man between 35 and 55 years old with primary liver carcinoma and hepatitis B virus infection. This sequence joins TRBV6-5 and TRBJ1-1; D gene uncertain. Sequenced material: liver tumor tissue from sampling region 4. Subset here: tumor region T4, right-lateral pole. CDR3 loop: CVTVGGVDTETFF. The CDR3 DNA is TGTGTCACCGTGGGTGGGGTTGACACTGAAACTTTCTTT.